The text below deals with one T cell receptor (beta chain). CDR1 is MNHNS and CDR2 is SASEGT in the germline V gene. The CDR3 runs to 17 residues. Germline trimming cut 4 bases from V and 3 bases from J; bases unmatched to any gene: 6. Clones were sequenced by immunoSEQ multiplex PCR, and TCRdb holds only the in-frame ones, with some missing. Of about 60,000 clones listed, 86% are singletons. This entry comes from a study of OX40 agonist ivuxolimab in advanced cancers. Cycle 7 day 1, cycle 4 day 1, and baseline were the timepoints at which blood was sampled. The chain recombines TRBV6-1 with TRBJ1-4; 12 bases are shared with TRBD1. The sequencing here drew on CD4+ or CD8+ T cells sorted from blood, taken in a trial of the OX40 agonist ivuxolimab. The receptor was derived from an adult with an advanced solid tumor such as melanoma, head and neck, liver or kidney cancer. The CDR3 here is CASSGDRGRIANEKLFF. The CDR3 bases are TGTGCCAGCAGTGGGGACAGGGGGCGTATTGCTAATGAAAAACTGTTTTTT.